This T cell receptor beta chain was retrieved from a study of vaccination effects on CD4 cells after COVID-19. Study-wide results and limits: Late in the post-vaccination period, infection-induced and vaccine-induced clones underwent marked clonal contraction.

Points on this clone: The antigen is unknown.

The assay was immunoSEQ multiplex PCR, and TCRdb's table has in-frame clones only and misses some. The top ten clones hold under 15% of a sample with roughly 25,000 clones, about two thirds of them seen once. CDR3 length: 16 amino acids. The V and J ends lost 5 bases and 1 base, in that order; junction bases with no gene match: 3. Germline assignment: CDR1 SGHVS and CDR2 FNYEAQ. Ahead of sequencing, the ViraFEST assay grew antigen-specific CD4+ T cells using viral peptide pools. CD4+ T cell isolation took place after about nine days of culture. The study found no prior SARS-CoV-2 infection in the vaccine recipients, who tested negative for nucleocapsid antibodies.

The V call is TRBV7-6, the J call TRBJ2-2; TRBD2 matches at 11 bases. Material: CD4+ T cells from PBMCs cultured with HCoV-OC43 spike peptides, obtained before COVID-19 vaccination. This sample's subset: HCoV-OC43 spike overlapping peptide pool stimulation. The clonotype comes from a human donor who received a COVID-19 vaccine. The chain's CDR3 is CASSPLAGGNTGELFF. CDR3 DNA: TGTGCCAGCAGCCCTCTAGCGGGAGGGAACACCGGGGAGCTGTTTTTT.